Presented here are 17 T cell receptor beta chains from one specimen sequenced in a study of T-cell reconstitution after alpha-beta-depleted transplantation in children. Unique molecular identifiers were incorporated during preparation of the TCRbeta library. TCRdb fed the PCR reads into MiXCR, producing one record per CDR3 protein. The sample lists some 310,000 distinct CDR3 sequences; about a quarter were seen once. The source material was PBMCs, mostly from graft donor cells, sampled 180 days after TCRalphabeta/CD19-depleted stem cell transplant. These receptors all come from a male patient younger than 18 who had a stem cell transplant for acute lymphoblastic leukemia, so the T cells may come from the graft donor.

CDR3 bases: TGTGCCATCAGTGGGAACTGGGACTCCTACAATGAGCAGTTCTTC. Translating gives CAISGNWDSYNEQFF. This chain connects TRBV10-3 to TRBJ2-1; no definite D call. The V end lost 4 bases, the J end lost 0 bases, and 10 bases lay between the germline ends. Germline loops: CDR1 ENHRY, CDR2 SYGVKD. CDR3 length equals 15 residues.

This clonotype was seen more than once but under ten times. This rearrangement joins TRBV28 to TRBJ2-3, with TRBD2 matching over 7 bases. Germline V gives CDR1 MDHEN, CDR2 SYDVKM. The CDR3 is made up of 14 amino acids. With 6 bases clipped from V and 10 bases from J, the junction kept 13 bases outside the gene matches. The CDR3 DNA reads TGTGCCAGCAGACCGTATTGGGGGGGGATAGCGCAGTATTTT. Translated: CASRPYWGGIAQYF. Together with reference TRBV28 and TRBJ2-3, the CDR3 gives the full variable domain: DVKVTQSSRYLVKRTGEKVFLECVQDMDHENMFWYRQDPGLGLRLIYFSYDVKMKEKGDIPEGYSVSREKKERFSLILESASTNQTSMYLCASRPYWGGIAQYFGPGTRLTVL.

This clonotype has just a few counts. The chain is built from TRBV29-1 and TRBJ1-1, with 7 positions matching TRBD1. Germline V gene lookup returns CDR1 SQVTM and CDR2 ANQGSEA. Trimming cost V 6 bases and J 1 base; bases outside gene matches: 5. The CDR3 has 13 residues. The CDR3, as DNA: TGCAGCGTCAGTAACAGGGGGAACACTGAAGCTTTCTTT. It encodes CSVSNRGNTEAFF. The variable domain in full, completed from reference TRBV29-1 and TRBJ1-1, reads SAVISQKPSRDICQRGTSLTIQCQVDSQVTMMFWYRQQPGQSLTLIATANQGSEATYESGFVIDKFPISRPNLTFSTLTVSNMSPEDSSIYLCSVSNRGNTEAFFGQGTRLTVV.

The rearrangement uses TRBV5-1 and TRBJ2-1, with D possibly TRBD2 on 5 matching bases. The V end lost 2 bases, the J end lost 3 bases, and 9 bases lay between the germline ends. Germline CDR1 SGHRS, CDR2 YFSETQ. This CDR3 is built from 14 residues. The CDR3 loop reads CASSFQTSYNEQFF. The CDR3 DNA follows: TGCGCCAGCAGCTTCCAAACTAGCTACAATGAGCAGTTCTTC. Complete variable domain (other parts from reference TRBV5-1 and TRBJ2-1): KAGVTQTPRYLIKTRGQQVTLSCSPISGHRSVSWYQQTPGQGLQFLFEYFSETQRNKGNFPGRFSGRQFSNSRSEMNVSTLELGDSALYLCASSFQTSYNEQFFGPGTRLTVL.

The rearrangement joins TRBV5-8 to TRBJ1-1; D call uncertain. V was shortened by 7 bases and J by 0 bases, with 13 bases between the two germline ends. Germline values: CDR1 SGHTS, CDR2 YDEGEE. This CDR3 is 14 amino acids long. The CDR3 spells CASGQTSMNTEAFF. CDR3 bases: TGTGCCAGCGGCCAAACATCGATGAACACTGAAGCTTTCTTT.

In its sample, this clonotype was seen a few times. This sequence joins TRBV5-1 and TRBJ2-7, with D possibly being TRBD2 (6 bases). V shed 0 bases and J shed 5 bases, with 12 bases lying between them. In germline, CDR1 is SGHRS, CDR2 YFSETQ. This CDR3 spans 14 amino acids. As DNA, the CDR3 is TGCGCCAGCAGCTTGGCCGGGAGTATCGACGAGCAGTACTTC. Translation gives CASSLAGSIDEQYF.

The rearrangement uses TRBV11-2 and TRBJ2-5; D assignment may be TRBD1 or TRBD2 (6 bases each). Trimming removed 1 base from V and 4 bases from J, with 19 bases in between. Germline CDR1 SGHAT, CDR2 FQNNGV. The CDR3 has 17 residues. CDR3 DNA sequence: TGTGCCAGCAGCTTAGTCCAGGGGCTAGCGATTGGAGAGACCCAGTACTTC. Amino acid sequence: CASSLVQGLAIGETQYF.

CDR3: CASSFTASGRLFF. CDR3 nucleotides: TGTGCCAGCAGCTTCACCGCGTCAGGTAGACTGTTTTTT. This chain connects TRBV7-9 to TRBJ1-4; D gene unclear. The germline V gene encodes CDR1 SEHNR and CDR2 FQNEAQ (reference sequence). The germline V and J ends were trimmed by 3 bases and 13 bases, with 15 bases remaining between them. This CDR3 contains 13 residues. Drawing the rest from reference TRBV7-9 and TRBJ1-4, the complete variable domain is DTGVSQNPRHKITKRGQNVTFRCDPISEHNRLYWYRQTLGQGPEFLTYFQNEAQLEKSRLLSDRFSAERPKGSFSTLEIQRTEQGDSAMYLCASSFTASGRLFFGSGTQLSVL.

The genes are TRBV6-6 and TRBJ1-4, with D tentatively TRBD1 (5 bases). The V end lost 7 bases, the J end lost 15 bases, and 15 bases lay between the germline ends. The CDR3 loop spans 11 amino acids. The V gene's germline CDR1 is MNHNY and CDR2 SVGAGI (reference sequence). The CDR3 nucleotides are TGTGCCAGCAAGCAGGGTCGGGAGGTGTTTTTT. Its protein is CASKQGREVFF.

This clonotype was counted between two and nine times. This sequence joins TRBV7-3 and TRBJ1-1; the D is unclear. This CDR3 region has 14 residues. V lost 2 bases and J 4 bases, leaving 11 bases between the germline ends. Germline CDR1 SGHTA, CDR2 FQGTGA. The CDR3 here is CASSLRGWGTEAFF. In DNA form, the CDR3 reads TGTGCCAGCAGCTTACGAGGATGGGGCACTGAAGCTTTCTTT.

In this sample, this clonotype turned up a few times. The DNA for the CDR3 is TGCGCCAGCAGCCCGACCCTTGACCACGAGCAGTACTTC. Its protein is CASSPTLDHEQYF. The V call is TRBV5-1, the J call TRBJ2-7, with D uncertain. This CDR3 comprises 13 residues. Trimming cost V 4 bases and J 5 bases, with 13 bases left between them. CDR1 SGHRS and CDR2 YFSETQ come from the germline V gene.

This clonotype was seen a few times. The chain carries TRBV7-9 and TRBJ2-1; D ambiguous. V lost 1 base and J lost 8, with 15 bases in between. Germline-derived CDR1 and CDR2 are SEHNR and FQNEAQ (reference sequence). The CDR3 is made up of 15 amino acids. CDR3 loop: CASSLVGNPSHEQFF. CDR3 in DNA: TGTGCCAGCAGCTTAGTAGGGAATCCGAGCCATGAGCAGTTCTTC.

V usage is TRBV7-2 and J usage is TRBJ1-6, with no clear D. The CDR3 covers 17 residues. V was pared by 5 bases and J by 6 bases, with 20 bases between. Germline CDR1 reads SGHTA; CDR2 reads FQGNSA. The CDR3 nucleotides are TGTGCCAGCAGCCCTACTTCCTGGGCAGCTCCTAATTCACCCCTCCACTTT. The encoded protein is CASSPTSWAAPNSPLHF.

The chain links TRBV7-9 to TRBJ1-6; D uncertain. The germline CDR1 and CDR2 sequences are SEHNR and FQNEAQ (reference sequence). With 5 bases removed from V and 0 bases from J, the gap between germline ends came to 11 bases. The CDR3 is 16 amino acids. The CDR3 loop is CASSPHLSSYNSPLHF. The CDR3 coding sequence is TGTGCCAGCAGCCCCCATTTAAGCTCCTATAATTCACCCCTCCACTTT.

Concerning this clonotype: A junction end diverges from the germline sequence, so it may reflect a read error. CDR3 nucleotide sequence: TGTGCCAGCAGTTTACCCAACATGGAGCCAATGACGCCGTATTTT. This codes for CASSLPNMEPMTPYF. This sequence joins TRBV28 and TRBJ2-3; D remains unclear. The CDR3 extends over 15 amino acids. CDR1 is MDHEN and CDR2 is SYDVKM in the germline V gene. Looking up the rest from reference TRBV28 and TRBJ2-3 gives the full variable domain: DVKVTQSSRYLVKRTGEKVFLECVQDMDHENMFWYRQDPGLGLRLIYFSYDVKMKEKGDIPEGYSVSREKKERFSLILESASTNQTSMYLCASSLPNMEPMTPYFGPGTRLTVL.

This clonotype was observed a handful of times. The chain couples TRBV7-9 to TRBJ2-4, with D maybe TRBD2 (6 bases). Looked up from germline, CDR1 is SEHNR and CDR2 is FQNEAQ (reference sequence). This CDR3 is 16 amino acids long. Trimming removed 1 base from V and 3 bases from J, with 13 bases in between. The CDR3 sequence: CASSLEGGVGKNIQYF. The CDR3 coding sequence is TGTGCCAGCAGCTTAGAAGGAGGGGTCGGCAAAAACATTCAGTACTTC.

This clonotype was observed a few times. The rearrangement uses TRBV29-1 and TRBJ2-5; 14 bases map to TRBD2. V shed 6 bases, J shed 4 bases, and the junction held 7 bases outside the gene matches. Germline V gene sequence: CDR1 SQVTM, CDR2 ANQGSEA. There are 15 residues in the CDR3. The CDR3 here is CSVKPGTSGRETQYF. The CDR3 DNA reads as TGCAGCGTCAAGCCCGGGACTAGCGGGAGAGAGACCCAGTACTTC.